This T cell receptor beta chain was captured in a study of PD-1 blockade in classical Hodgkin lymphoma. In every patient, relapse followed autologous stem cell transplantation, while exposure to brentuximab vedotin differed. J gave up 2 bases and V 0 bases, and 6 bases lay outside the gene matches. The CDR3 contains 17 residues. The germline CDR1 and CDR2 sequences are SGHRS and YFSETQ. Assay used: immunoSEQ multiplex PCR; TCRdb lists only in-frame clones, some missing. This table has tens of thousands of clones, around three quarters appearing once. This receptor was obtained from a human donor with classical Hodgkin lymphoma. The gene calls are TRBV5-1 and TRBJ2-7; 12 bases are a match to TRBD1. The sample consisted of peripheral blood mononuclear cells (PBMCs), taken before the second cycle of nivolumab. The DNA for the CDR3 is TGCGCCAGCAGCTTGGCCGGGACAGGGGGCCTCCCCTACGAGCAGTACTTC. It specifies CASSLAGTGGLPYEQYF.